The 15 T cell receptor beta chains presented below share a single source sample, sequenced in a study of tumor-infiltrating lymphocytes in primary liver carcinoma. Using a constant-region primer together with ProtoScript II reverse transcriptase, TCR beta cDNA was made from 500 ng of total RNA. Three nested multiplex PCR rounds, a slightly modified ARM-PCR, produced the libraries for TCR beta. Both of the initial two PCR rounds ran for about 9 cycles and employed TRBV1-TRBV30 forward primers alongside a C-beta reverse primer. TCRdb reanalysed the multiplex PCR reads using MiXCR and keeps one entry per CDR3 protein. This sample carries about 180,000 distinct CDR3 sequences, about 60% of them seen once, and the ten largest clones take around three quarters. Germline DNA was extracted too, while blood RNA derived from unsorted whole blood. The sequencing sample was made of peripheral blood. These receptors were collected from a man aged 40-49 years with primary liver carcinoma and hepatitis B virus infection.

Regarding this clonotype: This clone may be a read error of a much larger clone one base away. This chain uses TRBV29-1 with TRBJ2-1; D remains ambiguous. Germline CDR1 and CDR2: SQVTM and ANQGSEA. The CDR3 totals 13 residues. CDR3 sequence: CGVEVQRYNEQFF. CDR3 DNA sequence: TGCGGCGTTGAAGTTCAGAGGTACAATGAGCAGTTCTTC.

This chain connects TRBV6-2 or TRBV6-3 to TRBJ2-1; TRBD2 is a possible D gene (6 bases). Germline values: CDR1 MNHEY, CDR2 SVGEGT. Trimming shortened V by 6 bases and J by 3 bases, and 18 bases separated the two germline ends. This CDR3 has 16 residues. In DNA, the CDR3 is TGTGCCAGCAGCCCCACACGGGACTCTCACTACAATGAGCAGTTCTTC. Translation: CASSPTRDSHYNEQFF.

A word on this clonotype: One end of the junction varies from germline; a read error may be responsible. This rearrangement joins TRBV11-2 to TRBJ2-2; unclear D gene. The CDR3 covers 13 residues. Germline V lookup: CDR1 SGHAT, CDR2 FQNNGV. This CDR3 is CTSSLVMAGELFF. In DNA form, the CDR3 reads TGTACCAGCAGCTTAGTGATGGCCGGGGAGCTGTTTTTT.

This clonotype was counted between two and nine times. A single base separates this from a much larger clone, so it may be a read error. V and J are TRBV6-6 and TRBJ1-2, with unresolved D. The CDR3 runs to 11 residues. The germline CDR1 and CDR2 sequences are MNHNY and SVGAGI (reference sequence). CDR3 DNA sequence: TGTGCCAGCAGTTACTCGCAGGACTACGCCTTC. This sequence encodes CASSYSQDYAF.

For this clonotype: One base away lies a much larger clone, so this may be a sequencing read error. The chain links TRBV6-5 to TRBJ2-1, with 10 nucleotides matching TRBD2. From germline, CDR1 is MNHEY and CDR2 SVGAGI. This CDR3 contains 15 residues. The CDR3 bases are TGTGCCAGCAGTTTGTCTAGCGGGAGTTACAATGTGCAGTTCTTC. It translates to CASSLSSGSYNVQFF.

For the CDR3, the DNA is TGTGCCAGCAGCTTTCAAGGAGGCGGCAGGTTCTACGAGCAGTACTTC. Amino acid sequence: CASSFQGGGRFYEQYF. V and J are TRBV11-2 and TRBJ2-7; a weak D match, TRBD2 (5 bases). Germline CDR1 reads SGHAT; CDR2 reads FQNNGV. The CDR3 has 16 amino acids. The V gene lost 3 bases and the J gene lost 3 bases, with 18 bases spanning the gap.

A remark on this clonotype: This may be a read error, as it is one base from a much larger clone. The J gene is TRBJ2-7, the V gene TRBV29-1; 9 bases are a match to TRBD1. The ends lost 3 bases at V and 3 bases at J; junction bases unmatched: 3. This CDR3 region has 13 residues. From germline, CDR1 is SQVTM and CDR2 ANQGSEA. CDR3 DNA: TGCAGCGTTGAGACGACAGGGGGCTACGAGCAGTACTTC. The encoded protein is CSVETTGGYEQYF.

A word on this clonotype: A much bigger clone sits one base away, suggesting this may be a read error. As the CDR3 is not closed by the conserved phenylalanine or tryptophan, this likely results from a read error. No DNA is shown, since the ends of the CDR3 on it are uncertain; the CDR3 is the one TCRdb lists. The rearrangement joins TRBV6-1 to TRBJ2-5; the tabulated D call, TRBD1, remains unverified against the DNA. The CDR3 has 13 residues if both end residues are counted. From germline, CDR1 is MNHNS and CDR2 SASEGT. The chain's CDR3 is CASSTSTGETQYS.

A note on this clonotype: A much larger clone lies one base from this, so it may be a read error. The gene calls are TRBV11-3 and TRBJ2-1; the D gene is possibly TRBD2 (6 bases). CDR3 length: 14 residues. CDR1 SGHNT and CDR2 YENEEA come from the germline V gene. CDR3 in amino acids: CVSSLGGGNNEQFF. Written as DNA, the CDR3 is TGTGTCAGCAGCTTAGGAGGCGGGAACAATGAGCAGTTCTTC.

The chain is built from TRBV4-1 and TRBJ2-1, with a possible D match to TRBD2 (9 bases). V was clipped by 6 bases and J by 4 bases, with 25 bases between them. Germline V lookup: CDR1 MGHRA, CDR2 YSYEKL. The CDR3 has 18 residues. CDR3 in amino acids: CASSQGALSGRLYNEQFF. The CDR3 DNA sequence: TGCGCCAGCAGTCAGGGGGCCTTGAGCGGGAGGTTGTACAATGAGCAGTTCTTC.

This chain joins TRBV10-1 and TRBJ2-3; D may correspond to TRBD1 or TRBD2 (5 bases each). This CDR3 spans 15 amino acids. Deletions cut 3 bases from V and 3 bases from J, with 13 bases between. Germline V gives CDR1 WNHNN, CDR2 SYGVQD (reference sequence). The CDR3 reads CASSDEFEGTDTQYF. DNA of the CDR3: TGCGCCAGCAGTGACGAGTTTGAGGGGACAGATACGCAGTATTTT.

The chain uses TRBV10-3 and TRBJ1-1; possibly TRBD1 for D (5 bases). CDR1 is ENHRY, CDR2 SYGVKD, per germline. The CDR3 runs 14 residues. V dropped 4 bases and J dropped 10 bases, with 19 bases sitting between them. This CDR3 reads CAISGSGTRNVAFF. As DNA, the CDR3 is TGTGCCATCAGTGGGTCCGGGACGAGGAATGTAGCTTTCTTT.

Points on this clonotype: Sequence at one end of the junction differs from germline and may be a read error. The chain has TRBV6-5 and TRBJ2-7, with 11 bases aligning to TRBD1. Germline loops: CDR1 MNHEY, CDR2 SVGAGI. The CDR3 loop spans 14 amino acids. CDR3 in amino acids: CDSSYSGQGAEQYF. Here the CDR3 DNA reads TGTGACAGCAGTTACTCTGGACAGGGGGCCGAGCAGTACTTC.

For this clonotype: One junction end disagrees with the germline gene, perhaps due to a read error. The chain carries TRBV5-1 and TRBJ1-5; D possibly corresponds to TRBD1 (5 bases). Germline CDR1 reads SGHRS; CDR2 reads YFSETQ. CDR3 length: 15 amino acids. The CDR3 bases are TGCGTCAGCAGCTTGGGAACGGGGACGGATCAGCCCCAGCATTTT. This sequence encodes CVSSLGTGTDQPQHF. The full variable domain, its missing parts supplied by reference TRBV5-1 and TRBJ1-5, is KAGVTQTPRYLIKTRGQQVTLSCSPISGHRSVSWYQQTPGQGLQFLFEYFSETQRNKGNFPGRFSGRQFSNSRSEMNVSTLELGDSALYLCVSSLGTGTDQPQHFGDGTRLSIL.

As for this clonotype: No conserved phenylalanine or tryptophan is present at the end of the CDR3, so a read error is the likely explanation. The chain couples TRBV4-2 to TRBJ2-5; no firm D call. The CDR3 is 14 residues long. Germline lookup yields CDR1 LGHNA and CDR2 YNFKEQ. Deletions cut 0 bases from V and 11 bases from J, with 16 bases between. The CDR3 sequence is CASSQDSTAARQYL. The CDR3 bases are TGTGCCAGCAGCCAAGATTCCACAGCCGCCCGGCAGTACTTA.